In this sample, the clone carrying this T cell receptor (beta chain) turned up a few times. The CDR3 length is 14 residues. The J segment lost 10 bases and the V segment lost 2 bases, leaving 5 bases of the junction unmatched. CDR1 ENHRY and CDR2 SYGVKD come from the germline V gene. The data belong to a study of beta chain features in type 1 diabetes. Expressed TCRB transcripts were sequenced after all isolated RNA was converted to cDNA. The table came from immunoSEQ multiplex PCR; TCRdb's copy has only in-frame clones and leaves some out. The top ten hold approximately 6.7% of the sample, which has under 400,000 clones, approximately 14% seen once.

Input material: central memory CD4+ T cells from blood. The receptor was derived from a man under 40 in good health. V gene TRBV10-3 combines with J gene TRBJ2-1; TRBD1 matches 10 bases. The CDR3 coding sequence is TGTGCCATCAGTGAGGGACAGGGGGTTGGGGAGCAGTTCTTC. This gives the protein CAISEGQGVGEQFF.